The rows below give T cell receptor beta chains drawn from one sample of a study of blood T cell repertoires in COVID-19. Some clones are missing from TCRdb's copy, which holds only in-frame ones; the method was immunoSEQ multiplex PCR. The sample lists some 68,000 clones; 90% were seen once. The sample comprised peripheral blood. All receptors come from a man aged 45 to 65 with COVID-19, enrolled during active disease. Both conserved end residues are part of each CDR3. The order of the fields is clone size, J gene, D gene, V gene, CDR3 protein, CDR3 DNA. D genes are given only for firm matches. Clone sizes are given selectively: once, few, many, or a class where the clone is expanded.

.	TRBJ1-1	TRBD1	TRBV10-3	CAISTGDYTEAFF	TGTGCCATCAGTACAGGGGACTACACTGAAGCTTTCTTT
once	TRBJ2-3	TRBD1	TRBV5-1	CASSLDGQGGADTQYF	TGCGCCAGCAGCTTGGACGGACAGGGTGGGGCAGATACGCAGTATTTT
once	TRBJ2-4	.	TRBV28	CASSLHRGNIQYF	TGTGCCAGCAGTTTGCACCGGGGAAACATTCAGTACTTC
.	TRBJ1-1	.	TRBV7-2	CASSRGPNTEAFF	TGTGCCAGCAGCCGAGGCCCCAACACTGAAGCTTTCTTT
.	TRBJ1-1	.	TRBV6-5	CSVSDSRTRRAFF	TGTTCCGTGTCGGACTCACGAACAAGGAGAGCTTTCTTT
.	TRBJ2-5	TRBD2	TRBV24-1	CATSDRAGEGETQYF	TGTGCCACCAGTGACAGAGCGGGAGAGGGGGAGACCCAGTACTTC
.	TRBJ2-7	.	TRBV5-4	CASSLDYRDEQYF	TGTGCCAGCAGCTTAGACTACAGGGACGAGCAGTACTTC
.	TRBJ1-4	.	TRBV18	CASSPTRANEKLFF	TGTGCCAGCTCCCCCACTAGGGCCAATGAAAAACTGTTTTTT
.	TRBJ2-7	TRBD1	TRBV30	CAWSHGTGIYEQYF	TGTGCCTGGAGCCACGGGACAGGAATTTACGAGCAGTACTTC
.	TRBJ1-5	.	TRBV7-9	CASSPPGHHQPQHF	TGTGCCAGCAGCCCCCCAGGGCACCATCAGCCCCAGCATTTT
.	TRBJ2-2	.	TRBV2	CASLLTLGSTGELFF	TGTGCCAGCCTGTTAACCCTAGGGAGCACCGGGGAGCTGTTTTTT
.	TRBJ1-5	.	TRBV28	CASSLGGGWPQHF	TGTGCCAGCAGTTTAGGGGGAGGGTGGCCCCAGCATTTT
.	TRBJ2-3	.	TRBV9	CASSGDTDTQYF	TGTGCCAGCAGCGGAGATACAGATACGCAGTATTTT
.	TRBJ2-7	.	TRBV5-1	CASSRLDSGQGHEQYF	TGCGCCAGCAGCCGCTTGGATTCGGGTCAGGGCCACGAGCAGTACTTC
.	TRBJ1-2	.	TRBV10-3	CAISDRGAGGYTF	TGTGCCATCAGTGATCGGGGGGCTGGTGGCTACACCTTC
.	TRBJ1-2	.	TRBV6-6	CASSRTDYGYTF	TGTGCCAGCAGTCGGACAGATTATGGCTACACCTTC
once	TRBJ1-1	.	TRBV30	CAWTAGVAPNTEAFF	TGTGCCTGGACGGCAGGGGTAGCCCCGAACACTGAAGCTTTCTTT
.	TRBJ1-1	.	TRBV11-2	CASSRLMGAGVAFF	TGTGCCAGCAGCCGTCTGATGGGGGCCGGAGTGGCTTTCTTT
.	TRBJ2-3	TRBD2	TRBV9	CASSWREATDTQYF	TGTGCCAGCTCGTGGCGGGAGGCGACAGATACGCAGTATTTT
.	TRBJ2-2	.	TRBV2	CASSGGVANTGELFF	TGTGCCAGCAGTGGGGGGGTCGCGAACACCGGGGAGCTGTTTTTT
few	TRBJ1-4	TRBD1	TRBV5-1	CASSPTGAAEKLFF	TGCGCCAGCAGCCCGACAGGGGCGGCGGAAAAACTGTTTTTT
.	TRBJ1-5	.	TRBV9	CASSSGHNNQPQHF	TGTGCCAGCAGCTCGGGACATAACAATCAGCCCCAGCATTTT
.	TRBJ1-4	.	TRBV5-6	CASSLQRERKLFF	TGTGCCAGCAGCTTGCAAAGGGAGAGAAAACTGTTTTTT
.	TRBJ2-7	.	TRBV7-8	CASSLGVADTYEQYF	TGTGCCAGCAGCTTAGGGGTGGCGGATACCTACGAGCAGTACTTC
.	TRBJ2-1	TRBD2	TRBV5-4	CASSSRSGSSNNEQFF	TGTGCCAGCAGCAGCCGGAGCGGGAGCTCCAACAATGAGCAGTTCTTC
.	TRBJ1-3	.	TRBV19	CASSTTRDTRNTIYF	TGTGCCAGTAGTACGACCCGGGACACCCGAAACACCATATATTTT
.	TRBJ2-3	.	TRBV5-6	CASSYSLTGETTDTQYF	TGTGCCAGCAGCTATTCCCTGACGGGAGAGACCACAGATACGCAGTATTTT
.	TRBJ2-6	.	TRBV21-1	CASRDRVPGANVLTF	TGTGCCAGCAGGGACAGGGTGCCTGGGGCCAACGTCCTGACTTTC
.	TRBJ2-1	TRBD2	TRBV24-1	CATSDPGTSGSGDEQFF	TGTGCCACCAGTGACCCGGGGACTAGCGGGAGCGGCGATGAGCAGTTCTTC
.	TRBJ2-5	TRBD2	TRBV7-8	CASSFIPGLATQTQYF	TGTGCCAGCAGCTTTATACCGGGACTAGCAACACAGACCCAGTACTTC
.	TRBJ1-1	.	TRBV4-1	CASSRLANTEAFF	TGCGCCAGCAGCCGGTTAGCGAACACTGAAGCTTTCTTT
.	TRBJ2-1	.	TRBV4-3	CASSQDVLRVQFF	TGCGCCAGCAGCCAAGATGTCTTGCGTGTGCAGTTCTTC
.	TRBJ1-3	.	TRBV18	CASSHDTPVNTIYF	TGTGCCAGCTCACATGACACCCCCGTAAACACCATATATTTT